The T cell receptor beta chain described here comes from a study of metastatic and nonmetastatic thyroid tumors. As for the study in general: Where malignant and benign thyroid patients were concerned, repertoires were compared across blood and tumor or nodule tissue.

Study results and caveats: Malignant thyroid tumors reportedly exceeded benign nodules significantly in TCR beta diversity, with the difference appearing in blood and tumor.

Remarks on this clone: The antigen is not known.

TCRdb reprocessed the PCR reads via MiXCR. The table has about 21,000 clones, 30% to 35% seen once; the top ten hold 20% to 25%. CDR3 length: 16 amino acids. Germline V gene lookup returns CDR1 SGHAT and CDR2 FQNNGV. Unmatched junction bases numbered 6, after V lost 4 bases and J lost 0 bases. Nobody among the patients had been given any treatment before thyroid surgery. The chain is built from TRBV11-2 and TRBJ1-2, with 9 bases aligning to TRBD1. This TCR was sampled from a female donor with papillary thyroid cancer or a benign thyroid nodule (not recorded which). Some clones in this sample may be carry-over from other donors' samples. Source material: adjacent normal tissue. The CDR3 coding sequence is TGTGCCAGCAGCTCTCCGGGACAGGGCCCTAACTATGGCTACACCTTC. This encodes CASSSPGQGPNYGYTF.